These T cell receptor beta chains were read from a single sample in a study of T cells after yellow fever vaccination. TCRdb recomputed calls from the 5' RACE reads with MiXCR, one row per CDR3 protein. The sample carries some 300,000 distinct CDR3 sequences, about 10% recorded once. The sample here was CD4+ T cells sorted from PBMCs, taken 45 days after the yellow fever booster vaccination. These receptors were taken from a young man who received the YFV17D yellow fever vaccine. CDR3s include the opening cysteine and the closing phenylalanine or tryptophan. A D gene is named only where the DNA matches it firmly. The listing skips clone size in some rows; elsewhere it reads once, few, many or a size class.

TRBV20-1,14,NA,few,TRBJ1-2,TGCAGTGCTAGAGCCGAGCTCGGCGGACGCGGCTACACCTTC,CSARAELGGRGYTF
TRBV7-3,15,NA,few,TRBJ2-2,TGTGCCAGCAGCTTACGAAGGGGAAATATCGGGGAGCTGTTTTTT,CASSLRRGNIGELFF
TRBV5-1,13,NA,many,TRBJ2-1,TGCGCCAGCAGCTTGGACTCAAACAATGAGCAGTTCTTC,CASSLDSNNEQFF
TRBV7-7,15,NA,many,TRBJ2-3,TGTGCTAGCAGCTTAGCAGGGGTGGGCACAGATACGCAGTATTTT,CASSLAGVGTDTQYF
TRBV12-3/TRBV12-4,15,TRBD2,NA,TRBJ2-7,TGTGCCAGCACTGTCCCGGGACTAGGGGAATACGAGCAGTACTTC,CASTVPGLGEYEQYF
TRBV12-3/TRBV12-4,13,NA,NA,TRBJ1-1,TGTGCCAGCAGCCACCGGGGGGGCACTGAAGCTTTCTTT,CASSHRGGTEAFF
TRBV6-5,15,NA,few,TRBJ1-2,TGTGCCAGCAGTTACTCGAGGGCGGGGGGATATGGCTACACCTTC,CASSYSRAGGYGYTF
TRBV4-2,14,TRBD2,few,TRBJ2-5,TGTGCCAGCAGCCACCGGGCCGGGGGGGAGACCCAGTACTTC,CASSHRAGGETQYF
TRBV18,17,NA,few,TRBJ1-3,TGTGCCAGCTCACAAACGGAGAGGGGGGCCACTGGAAACACCATATATTTT,CASSQTERGATGNTIYF
TRBV4-2,16,TRBD1,few,TRBJ1-2,TGTGCCAGCAGCCAAGAGCTAAGGGGGCCCACCTATGGCTACACCTTC,CASSQELRGPTYGYTF
TRBV18,13,TRBD1,many,TRBJ2-5,TGTGCCAGCAGTCCGGGGACAGAAGAGACCCAGTACTTC,CASSPGTEETQYF
TRBV6-5,13,NA,few,TRBJ2-3,TGTGCCAGCAGTTACCGGGCTAGGGATACGCAGTATTTT,CASSYRARDTQYF
TRBV4-1,15,TRBD1,NA,TRBJ2-5,TGCGCCAGCAGCCTACAGGGGCGACCTCTAGAGACCCAGTACTTC,CASSLQGRPLETQYF
TRBV5-1,13,NA,few,TRBJ1-1,TGCGCCAGCAGCGCACAGGCGAACACTGAAGCTTTCTTT,CASSAQANTEAFF
TRBV28,14,NA,NA,TRBJ1-1,TGTGCCAGCAGTTTATGGAAAATGAACACTGAAGCTTTCTTT,CASSLWKMNTEAFF
TRBV4-1,13,NA,NA,TRBJ2-5,TGCGCCAGCAGCCTCACCATCCAAGAGACCCAGTACTTC,CASSLTIQETQYF
TRBV7-3,17,TRBD1,NA,TRBJ2-5,TGTGCCAGCAGCCCGGGGGAGGCAGGGGGCGGTCGGGAGACCCAGTACTTC,CASSPGEAGGGRETQYF
TRBV9,15,TRBD2,many,TRBJ2-1,TGTGCCAGCAGCTTAAGCGGGGGGGGTTACAATGAGCAGTTCTTC,CASSLSGGGYNEQFF
TRBV9,14,NA,NA,TRBJ1-5,TGTGCCAGCAGCGCCCCCCCAAGCAATCAGCCCCAGCATTTT,CASSAPPSNQPQHF
TRBV5-6,13,NA,many,TRBJ2-7,TGTGCCAGCAGCTTGGGGACGCCCTACGAGCAGTACTTC,CASSLGTPYEQYF
TRBV29-1,14,TRBD2,many,TRBJ2-5,TGCAGCGTTGGGCCGGGGGGGAGGAAAGAGACCCAGTACTTC,CSVGPGGRKETQYF
TRBV7-2,15,NA,NA,TRBJ1-2,TGTGCCAGCAGCTTAGTTGTAGACTTGTACTATGGCTACACCTTC,CASSLVVDLYYGYTF
TRBV10-3,13,TRBD1,few,TRBJ1-1,TGTGCCACCTGGGGACAGTTGAACACTGAAGCTTTCTTT,CATWGQLNTEAFF
TRBV21-1,19,NA,many,TRBJ2-5,TGTGCCAGCAGCAAAGGAAAAGGGCCCCGGGACAGGTACCAAGAGACCCAGTACTTC,CASSKGKGPRDRYQETQYF
TRBV9,15,NA,few,TRBJ1-5,TGTGCCAGCAGCGTTGGCAGGGGAGACAATCAGCCCCAGCATTTT,CASSVGRGDNQPQHF
TRBV5-1,14,NA,few,TRBJ2-7,TGCGCCAGCAGCTTGGCAGCTGGAGACTACGAGCAGTACTTC,CASSLAAGDYEQYF
TRBV12-3/TRBV12-4,15,NA,many,TRBJ1-5,TGTGCCAGCAGTCCTTACACGCAAAGCAATCAGCCCCAGCATTTT,CASSPYTQSNQPQHF
TRBV9,18,TRBD2,few,TRBJ2-1,TGTGCCAGCAGCGTAAGCGGGGGGTCTACCAGCTCCTACAATGAGCAGTTCTTC,CASSVSGGSTSSYNEQFF
TRBV29-1,13,TRBD2,NA,TRBJ2-1,TGCAGCGTTGAATCGCGGGGGGGCCTTGGGCAGTTCTTC,CSVESRGGLGQFF
TRBV4-2,18,NA,many,TRBJ2-3,TGTGCCAGCAGCTTTCAAACTTCGACGGATACTAGCACAGATACGCAGTATTTT,CASSFQTSTDTSTDTQYF
TRBV11-2,14,NA,NA,TRBJ1-6,TGTGCCAGCAGCCTGGCCATGATAAATTCACCCCTCCACTTT,CASSLAMINSPLHF
TRBV3-1,16,TRBD2,many,TRBJ2-1,TGTGCCAGCAGCCAAGCGAACCTAGCGGGGGCGGATGAGCAGTTCTTC,CASSQANLAGADEQFF
TRBV29-1,14,TRBD1,few,TRBJ2-7,TGCAGCGCCAAAGACAGGGGCCCGACCTACGAGCAGTACTTC,CSAKDRGPTYEQYF
TRBV7-9,14,NA,few,TRBJ2-7,TGTGCCAGTAAAAAGGGGAGACTGGACTACGAGCAGTACTTC,CASKKGRLDYEQYF
TRBV4-2,15,NA,few,TRBJ2-4,TGTGCCAGCAGCCAAGATCGGGCCCGGGAAAACATTCAGTACTTC,CASSQDRARENIQYF
TRBV5-1,14,NA,many,TRBJ2-7,TGCGCCAGCAGCTTGGACCCTTCTTCCTACGAGCAGTACTTC,CASSLDPSSYEQYF
TRBV6-1,14,NA,few,TRBJ2-7,TGTGCCAGCATGAGGGGGATCGGAGTATACGAGCAGTACTTC,CASMRGIGVYEQYF
TRBV4-3,16,NA,many,TRBJ2-4,TGCGCCAGCAGCCAGTCAGCTACAACAGCCAAAAACATTCAGTACTTC,CASSQSATTAKNIQYF
TRBV4-2,17,TRBD2,few,TRBJ2-5,TGTGCCAGCAGCCAAGATCCGGCTAGCGGGGATCAAGAGACCCAGTACTTC,CASSQDPASGDQETQYF
TRBV20-1,17,TRBD2,few,TRBJ2-4,TGCAGTGCTCTCCCGGGACTAGGCCTACTAGCCAAAAACATTCAGTACTTC,CSALPGLGLLAKNIQYF
TRBV5-1,15,NA,many,TRBJ2-1,TGCGCCAGCAGCTTGGGCGGACAGTCGTACAATGAGCAGTTCTTC,CASSLGGQSYNEQFF
TRBV20-1,13,NA,many,TRBJ1-1,TGCAGTGCTTACGTCGGGCGGGGCACTGAAGCTTTCTTT,CSAYVGRGTEAFF
TRBV4-3,13,TRBD1,NA,TRBJ1-6,TGCGCCAGCCAAGACAGGGGAGATTCACCCCTCCACTTT,CASQDRGDSPLHF
TRBV6-4,14,NA,few,TRBJ2-3,TGTGCCAGCAGTGCAGGGGGGGTCGCAGATACGCAGTATTTT,CASSAGGVADTQYF
TRBV6-1,14,NA,many,TRBJ2-2,TGTGCCAGCAGTGTTGGCGGCACCACCGGGGAGCTGTTTTTT,CASSVGGTTGELFF
TRBV28,12,TRBD1,NA,TRBJ1-2,TGTGCCAGCAGAGAAAACAGGGGTGGCTACACCTTC,CASRENRGGYTF
TRBV4-3,16,NA,NA,TRBJ1-5,TGCGCCAGCAGCCAGCTTTGGACAGATGACAATCAGCCCCAGCATTTT,CASSQLWTDDNQPQHF
TRBV3-2,15,NA,few,TRBJ1-1,TGTGCCAGCAGCCAAGAGTTAGGGGTAGACACTGAAGCTTTCTTT,CASSQELGVDTEAFF
TRBV29-1,15,NA,once,TRBJ1-2,TGCAGGGTCTCCCCCAATAAGACAGGAGACTATGGCTACACCTTC,CRVSPNKTGDYGYTF
TRBV21-1,13,NA,few,TRBJ1-1,TGTGCCAGGATACCAGGGGGGAGGACTGAAGCTTTCTTT,CARIPGGRTEAFF
TRBV30,13,TRBD1,many,TRBJ1-2,TGTGCCTGGAGCGCCGGACAGGGGGGAGGCTACACCTTC,CAWSAGQGGGYTF
TRBV12-3/TRBV12-4,13,NA,NA,TRBJ2-7,TGTGCCAGCAGCCGTACAGGTTTCTACGAGCAGTACTTC,CASSRTGFYEQYF
TRBV5-1,13,NA,few,TRBJ1-1,TGCGCCAGCAGGCAGGGGACTAACACTGAAGCTTTCTTT,CASRQGTNTEAFF
TRBV20-1,13,NA,few,TRBJ1-4,TGCAGTGCTAGGCCGGGGGGCATGGAAAAACTGTTTTTT,CSARPGGMEKLFF
TRBV11-2,15,NA,many,TRBJ2-1,TGTGCCAGCAGCTTAGTCAGGGGCAGTTACAATGAGCAGTTCTTC,CASSLVRGSYNEQFF
TRBV25-1,15,NA,few,TRBJ1-2,TGTGCCAGCAGTCCGGGAGGGGTCCTAAACTATGGCTACACCTTC,CASSPGGVLNYGYTF
TRBV5-1,13,NA,few,TRBJ2-3,TGCGCCAGTGAAGAAAGTGGCACAGATACGCAGTATTTT,CASEESGTDTQYF